Reported below is one T cell receptor beta chain. Its target is unknown. Indicated treatment: 15 to 20 received Ad26.COV2.S at low or high dose, single or two shots; several received placebo; per-sample allocation not given. Day 63 after the first injection of vaccine or placebo was the sampling time. An adult of 18-55 years in Boston served as donor. SARS-CoV-2 spike from the Wuhan strain was encoded by the vaccine, an Ad26 vector. The source of the sample is a study of Ad26.COV2.S vaccination and SARS-CoV-2 variants. At the level of the study: This donor came from the COV1001 trial of Ad26.COV2.S.

This CDR3 comprises 15 residues. Germline V CDR1 and CDR2: SGHVS, FQNEAQ. Losses at the gene ends were 4 bases for V and 5 bases for J; bases not matched to a gene: 9. Study-level findings and limits: Breadth, reportedly substantial, characterized the spike-specific CD8+ and CD4+ T cell responses after vaccination.

Clones were read by immunoSEQ multiplex PCR, and TCRdb kept only the in-frame ones, dropping some. The sample holds 300,000 to 400,000 clones, more than 75% seen once. Sequenced here: peripheral blood, sampled in a trial of Ad26.COV2.S vaccine versus placebo. The clonotype originates from a person aged 18-60 years who received the Ad26.COV2.S COVID-19 vaccine or a placebo. The chain combines TRBV7-8 with TRBJ1-1; 8 bases fit TRBD1. The CDR3 protein is CASSSRQGIQTEAFF. The DNA of the CDR3 is TGTGCCAGCAGCTCTAGACAGGGGATTCAGACTGAAGCTTTCTTT.